Shown below are 28 T cell receptor beta chains from a single sample sequenced in a study of CD8 T cells in Susac syndrome. When the RNA was reverse transcribed, random hexamers were used with an input of roughly 0.45 to 1 ug. TCRdb reprocessed the immunoSEQ multiplex PCR reads with MiXCR, giving one entry per CDR3 protein. Of roughly 150,000 distinct CDR3 sequences listed, 85% to 95% were seen once; the top ten hold around 0.15%. The sequenced sample was CD4+ T cells from PBMCs. The receptor source for this set is a human donor with Susac syndrome.

J is TRBJ2-1 and V is TRBV5-4, with D perhaps being TRBD1 or TRBD2 (5 bases each). V was shortened by 1 base and J by 8 bases, with 13 bases between the two germline ends. The V gene's germline CDR1 is SGHNT and CDR2 YYREEE (reference sequence). This CDR3 is built from 14 residues. For the CDR3, the DNA is TGTGCCAGCAGCTTGCAGGGTGGGACCCATGAGCAGTTCTTC. As protein: CASSLQGGTHEQFF.

J is TRBJ2-7 and V is TRBV18; D may be TRBD2 (6 bases). Trimming cost V 3 bases and J 0 bases, with 9 bases left between them. The CDR3 runs 14 residues. Germline V CDR1 and CDR2: KGHSH, LQKENI. CDR3 amino acids: CASSPTGDSYEQYF. In DNA, the CDR3 is TGTGCCAGCTCACCCACGGGGGACTCCTACGAGCAGTACTTC.

V is TRBV14 and J is TRBJ2-1; 7 bases are shared with TRBD1. CDR3 length: 15 amino acids. Germline lookup yields CDR1 SGHDN and CDR2 FVKESK. V lost 1 base, J lost 5 bases, and 5 bases stayed unmatched. CDR3 in amino acids: CASSQVWTGDNEQFF. The DNA of the CDR3 is TGTGCCAGCAGCCAAGTCTGGACAGGCGACAATGAGCAGTTCTTC.

This chain joins TRBV12-3 or TRBV12-4 and TRBJ2-5; no clear D. CDR3 length: 13 residues. V was cut by 0 bases and J by 7 bases, with 9 bases left in between. CDR3 sequence (DNA): TGTGCCAGCAGTTTAGCTGGGGTGGGGACCCAGTACTTC. Translated, it gives CASSLAGVGTQYF.

This chain links TRBV25-1 with TRBJ2-3, with D possibly being TRBD1 or TRBD2 (7 bases each). The germline gives CDR1 MGHDK, CDR2 SYGVNS. The CDR3 totals 18 residues. Trimming left V 4 bases short and J 3 bases short, with 23 bases between. Here the CDR3 reads CASSAPVLTGRGTDTQYF. As DNA, the CDR3 is TGTGCCAGCAGTGCGCCGGTCTTGACAGGGAGGGGGACAGATACGCAGTATTTT.

This rearrangement joins TRBV24-1 to TRBJ1-5, with D unclear. In germline, CDR1 is KGHDR, CDR2 SFDVKD. CDR3 length equals 12 residues. With 7 bases removed from V and 4 bases from J, the gap between germline ends came to 7 bases. The CDR3: CATRGRNQPQHF. Here the CDR3 DNA reads TGTGCCACCAGAGGACGAAATCAGCCCCAGCATTTT.

This clonotype has a single count. The gene calls are TRBV27 and TRBJ1-2; possibly TRBD1 for D (5 bases). The CDR3 is 15 residues long. V was shortened by 8 bases and J by 5 bases, with 21 bases between the two germline ends. Germline CDR1 is MNHEY and CDR2 is SMNVEV (reference sequence). The CDR3 sequence: CASGIDERGEYGYTF. CDR3 bases: TGTGCCAGCGGGATCGATGAACGAGGGGAGTATGGCTACACCTTC.

The chain links TRBV7-2 to TRBJ1-3; 8 positions agree with TRBD1. The V and J ends lost 6 bases and 4 bases, in that order; junction bases with no gene match: 8. The germline V gene encodes CDR1 SGHTA and CDR2 FQGNSA. The CDR3 totals 15 residues. The CDR3: CASSPSDRAGNTIYF. The CDR3 region has the DNA TGTGCCAGCAGTCCCTCGGACAGGGCCGGAAACACCATATATTTT. The variable domain in full, completed from reference TRBV7-2 and TRBJ1-3, reads GAGVSQSPSNKVTEKGKDVELRCDPISGHTALYWYRQSLGQGLEFLIYFQGNSAPDKSGLPSDRFSAERTGGSVSTLTIQRTQQEDSAVYLCASSPSDRAGNTIYFGEGSWLTVV.

The rearrangement links TRBV20-1 to TRBJ2-3; a possible D gene is TRBD2 (6 bases). V was shortened by 0 bases and J by 5 bases, with 12 bases between the two germline ends. The CDR3 totals 14 residues. Per germline, CDR1 DFQATT and CDR2 SNEGSKA (reference sequence). CDR3 DNA: TGCAGTGCTAGAGATCGTAGGGAGGAAGATACGCAGTATTTT. It specifies CSARDRREEDTQYF.

The chain links TRBV7-3 to TRBJ2-3, with 9 bases matching TRBD1. The CDR3 loop spans 15 amino acids. Trimming removed 5 bases from V and 0 bases from J; junction bases left unmatched: 3. CDR1 is SGHTA and CDR2 is FQGTGA in the germline V gene. CDR3 bases: TGTGCCAGCAGCCGGGACAGGGACAGCACAGATACGCAGTATTTT. This encodes CASSRDRDSTDTQYF.

The rearrangement links TRBV6-1 to TRBJ2-5; 13 bases align to TRBD2. Losses at the gene ends were 6 bases for V and 2 bases for J; bases not matched to a gene: 6. The CDR3 is made up of 16 amino acids. CDR1 and CDR2 (germline): MNHNS, SASEGT. The CDR3 DNA follows: TGTGCCAGCAGCGCACTAGCGGGGGGGAATCAAGAGACCCAGTACTTC. Residues: CASSALAGGNQETQYF.

V and J are TRBV27 and TRBJ1-2; D is uncertain. This CDR3 spans 14 amino acids. V was pared by 2 bases and J by 4 bases, with 11 bases between. Germline V gives CDR1 MNHEY, CDR2 SMNVEV (reference sequence). The CDR3 here is CASSLLPTRYGYTF. The CDR3 coding sequence is TGTGCCAGCAGTTTACTTCCGACCCGCTATGGCTACACCTTC.

The rearrangement links TRBV5-1 to TRBJ1-1, with D hard to call. CDR1 is SGHRS, CDR2 YFSETQ, per germline. V was clipped by 1 base and J by 4 bases, with 14 bases between them. CDR3 length equals 15 residues. CDR3 DNA sequence: TGCGCCAGCAGCTTGATAACTTCCGAGGGCACTGAAGCTTTCTTT. Amino acid sequence: CASSLITSEGTEAFF.

The chain combines TRBV9 with TRBJ2-1, with 7 positions matching TRBD2. The CDR3 extends over 13 amino acids. J lost 10 bases, V lost 3 bases, and 7 bases had no gene match. Germline CDR1 reads SGDLS; CDR2 reads YYNGEE. The CDR3 is CASSGGGFGEQFF. Written as DNA, the CDR3 is TGTGCCAGCAGCGGCGGGGGATTTGGGGAGCAGTTCTTC.

The CDR3: CASSRRGRGRGETQYF. The CDR3 bases are TGTGCCAGCAGCCGCCGGGGCCGAGGACGGGGAGAGACCCAGTACTTC. The chain is built from TRBV3-1 and TRBJ2-5; perhaps D is TRBD1 or TRBD2 (5 bases each). Trimming removed 4 bases from V and 4 bases from J, with 19 bases in between. Per germline, CDR1 LGHDT and CDR2 YNNKEL (reference sequence). The CDR3 covers 16 residues.

The rearrangement joins TRBV3-1 to TRBJ2-1; 9 bases map to TRBD1. J gave up 14 bases and V 4 bases, and 6 bases lay outside the gene matches. CDR1 is LGHDT, CDR2 YNNKEL, per germline (reference sequence). This CDR3 comprises 12 residues. This CDR3 reads CASSRVGTGKFF. The CDR3 region has the DNA TGTGCCAGCAGCCGGGTAGGGACAGGGAAGTTCTTC.

This chain links TRBV15 with TRBJ1-3; D is possibly TRBD1 (5 bases). Trimming shortened V by 11 bases and J by 4 bases, and 21 bases separated the two germline ends. The CDR3 consists of 15 residues. Per germline, CDR1 LNHNV and CDR2 YYDKDF (reference sequence). CDR3 amino acids: CAPRGATSPGNTIYF. The CDR3 bases are TGTGCCCCACGCGGGGCCACTTCTCCCGGAAACACCATATATTTT.

The V call is TRBV12-3 or TRBV12-4, the J call TRBJ1-2; 7 bases match TRBD1. The CDR3 has 13 amino acids. J was trimmed by 8 bases and V by 7 bases; bases with no gene match: 10. The CDR3 region is CASTGDRVGGYTF. As DNA, the CDR3 is TGTGCCAGCACCGGAGACAGGGTGGGAGGCTACACCTTC.

The chain carries TRBV4-2 and TRBJ2-5, with 9 nucleotides matching TRBD1. The CDR3 has 17 amino acids. Germline V gene lookup returns CDR1 LGHNA and CDR2 YNFKEQ. V lost 0 bases and J lost 2; bases outside the gene matches: 7. The CDR3 loop reads CASSQDPTTGGQETQYF. The CDR3 region has the DNA TGTGCCAGCAGCCAAGACCCCACGACAGGGGGGCAAGAGACCCAGTACTTC.

The chain joins TRBV5-4 to TRBJ2-3; 10 bases line up with TRBD1. The CDR3 spans 17 residues. V gave up 4 bases and J gave up 6 bases; unmatched junction bases: 14. Germline V CDR1 and CDR2: SGHNT, YYREEE (reference sequence). The CDR3 sequence: CASSLPRTGGKGDTQYF. CDR3 coding DNA: TGTGCCAGCAGCCTTCCGAGGACAGGGGGTAAAGGGGATACGCAGTATTTT.

This chain connects TRBV20-1 to TRBJ2-2; 14 bases align to TRBD2. The CDR3 spans 14 residues. The germline gives CDR1 DFQATT, CDR2 SNEGSKA (reference sequence). Germline trimming cut 6 bases from V and 9 bases from J; bases unmatched to any gene: 6. DNA for the CDR3: TGCAGTGCCAAGACTAGCGGGGGGGCGCGGGAGCTGTTTTTT. Residues: CSAKTSGGARELFF.

The J gene is TRBJ2-4, the V gene TRBV7-2, with D unresolved. Trimming took off 4 bases at V and 0 bases at J, with 10 bases between the two ends. The CDR3 is made up of 15 amino acids. Germline V gene sequence: CDR1 SGHTA, CDR2 FQGNSA. CDR3 sequence reads: CASSSTVQAKNIQYF. The CDR3 nucleotides are TGTGCCAGCAGCTCCACGGTTCAAGCCAAAAACATTCAGTACTTC.

This clonotype was seen only a few times. The V and J genes are TRBV2 and TRBJ2-6; D gene unclear. Germline V gene sequence: CDR1 SNHLY, CDR2 FYNNEI. Trimming stripped 9 bases from V and 4 bases from J, with 10 bases between. This CDR3 spans 13 amino acids. The CDR3 is CASSSRGANVLTF. In nucleotides, the CDR3 is TGTGCCAGTTCAAGCAGAGGGGCCAACGTCCTGACTTTC.

The chain combines TRBV12-5 with TRBJ1-2; D not resolved. The CDR3 runs 13 residues. V lost 1 base and J lost 8, with 11 bases in between. Germline assignment: CDR1 LGHNT and CDR2 FRNRAP. The CDR3 region has the DNA TGTGCTAGTGGTTTGGCCATCCGGGCCGGCTACACCTTC. Residues: CASGLAIRAGYTF.

This clonotype appeared once. The chain links TRBV9 to TRBJ2-3, with 9 bases lining up with TRBD1. The germline CDR1 and CDR2 sequences are SGDLS and YYNGEE. Trimming took 7 bases from V and 6 from J; bases not matched to a gene: 9. This CDR3 spans 14 amino acids. The CDR3 nucleotides read TGTGCCAGCGCTCCGGGACAGGGAATGGATACGCAGTATTTT. Encoded protein: CASAPGQGMDTQYF.

V and J are TRBV15 and TRBJ2-7, with D possibly matching TRBD2 (5 bases). The CDR3 is 11 amino acids. The V and J ends lost 5 bases and 6 bases respectively, with 8 bases between them. Germline V gene sequence: CDR1 LNHNV, CDR2 YYDKDF (reference sequence). CDR3 loop: CATSLGSEQYF. The CDR3 nucleotides are TGTGCCACCAGCTTGGGGAGCGAGCAGTACTTC.

The rearrangement links TRBV2 to TRBJ1-2; 8 positions match TRBD1. With V trimmed by 10 bases and J by 8 bases, 6 bases remained unmatched. The CDR3 has 11 residues. Per germline, CDR1 SNHLY and CDR2 FYNNEI. The CDR3, as DNA: TGTGCCAAAACAGGGGGAGGAGGCTACACCTTC. Protein sequence: CAKTGGGGYTF.

The chain recombines TRBV5-6 with TRBJ2-3; 8 bases map to TRBD2. The germline gives CDR1 SGHDT, CDR2 YYEEEE. CDR3 length equals 15 residues. The V gene end was trimmed by 3 bases and the J gene end by 3 bases; junction bases not matched to a gene: 6. CDR3 loop: CASSSWRGVTDTQYF. The CDR3 region has the DNA TGTGCCAGCAGCTCATGGCGGGGGGTAACAGATACGCAGTATTTT.